This paragraph reports one T cell receptor beta chain. Each CDR3 protein is one row after TCRdb ran MiXCR on the PCR reads. The profile shows more than 550,000 distinct CDR3 sequences, 25% of them singletons. Trimming at V came to 3 bases and at J to 6 bases, leaving 11 bases not matched to a gene. Germline CDR1 MDHEN, CDR2 SYDVKM. The CDR3 sequence is 15 residues long. This sample was included in a study of molecular identifiers for immune sequencing clone quantification. The sequencing sample was made of naive CD8+ T cells from blood, with Jurkat cell RNA spiked in. Subset reported: FACS-sorted CD8+CD4-CCR7+CD45RA+ naive T cells. This chain links TRBV28 with TRBJ2-7; 7 bases line up with TRBD1. The sequence was collected from a human donor in good health. Some libraries in this study had Jurkat cell RNA spiked in. The DNA for the CDR3 is TGTGCCAGCAGTTTTCCTGGCAGGGGGTACGCCGAGCAGTACTTC. Translated, it gives CASSFPGRGYAEQYF.